These 7 T cell receptor beta chains originate from one sample sequenced in a study of blood T cell repertoires in COVID-19. Profiling relied on immunoSEQ multiplex PCR, and the TCRdb table lists in-frame clones only, not all of them. The data contain approximately 54,000 clones, around 84% of them singletons. The material sequenced was peripheral blood. The receptors stem from a man older than 75 with active COVID-19.

The genes are TRBV19 and TRBJ1-5; no firm D call. Trimming shortened V by 3 bases and J by 5 bases, and 8 bases separated the two germline ends. The length of the CDR3 is 13 residues. CDR1 and CDR2 (germline): LNHDA, SQIVND (reference sequence). The CDR3 DNA reads as TGTGCCAGTAGTATGGGCATGGATCAGCCCCAGCATTTT. This sequence encodes CASSMGMDQPQHF.

The rearrangement joins TRBV4-3 to TRBJ2-1; TRBD2 matches at 10 bases. This CDR3 spans 21 amino acids. With 0 bases clipped from V and 3 bases from J, the junction kept 17 bases outside the gene matches. Germline V gene sequence: CDR1 LGHNA, CDR2 YSLEER. The DNA of the CDR3 is TGCGCCAGCAGCCAAGATCTGGGGCTAGCGGGAGATCAGTCCAGCTACAATGAGCAGTTCTTC. Translation: CASSQDLGLAGDQSSYNEQFF.

This clone has more than one count but fewer than ten. The rearrangement joins TRBV5-1 to TRBJ1-1, with D possibly being TRBD1 (6 bases). Germline V gene data show CDR1 as SGHRS and CDR2 as YFSETQ. The CDR3 loop spans 16 amino acids. V was clipped by 0 bases and J by 1 base, with 13 bases between them. This CDR3 is CASSLGTVRANTEAFF. The DNA of the CDR3 is TGCGCCAGCAGCTTGGGGACAGTGAGGGCGAACACTGAAGCTTTCTTT.

This rearrangement joins TRBV7-2 to TRBJ1-2; no reliable D call. Germline loops: CDR1 SGHTA, CDR2 FQGNSA. The CDR3 has 13 amino acids. V was clipped by 2 bases and J by 3 bases, with 7 bases between them. CDR3 in DNA: TGTGCCAGCAGCTTAACAATTTACTATGGCTACACCTTC. This codes for CASSLTIYYGYTF.

The rearrangement links TRBV28 to TRBJ2-7; the match to TRBD2 covers 7 bases. This CDR3 spans 15 amino acids. V lost 3 bases and J lost 2; bases outside the gene matches: 7. Germline values: CDR1 MDHEN, CDR2 SYDVKM. CDR3: CASSLGGKYPYEQYF. DNA of the CDR3: TGTGCCAGCAGTTTGGGAGGGAAGTACCCCTACGAGCAGTACTTC.

The chain combines TRBV4-3 with TRBJ2-1, with D possibly TRBD2 on 6 matching bases. The V end was cut by 0 bases, the J end by 4 bases, with 10 bases between. Germline CDR1 LGHNA, CDR2 YSLEER. The CDR3 covers 15 residues. The CDR3 DNA reads as TGCGCCAGCAGCCAAGATGGGGCGGGATACAATGAGCAGTTCTTC. Amino acids: CASSQDGAGYNEQFF.

The V gene is TRBV5-4, the J gene TRBJ1-3; TRBD1 agrees at 8 bases. Germline V lookup: CDR1 SGHNT, CDR2 YYREEE (reference sequence). CDR3 length: 17 residues. J lost 0 bases, V lost 0 bases, and 5 bases had no gene match. CDR3 protein: CASSLVNTGGSGNTIYF. The CDR3 DNA is TGTGCCAGCAGCTTGGTAAACACAGGGGGCTCTGGAAACACCATATATTTT.